This TCR beta chain was recorded in a study of regulatory T cells in long-lasting Graves disease. Whole-study findings and limits: Persistent Graves' patients showed a TCR diversity that was lower than that of newly diagnosed ones.

On this clonotype itself: The antigen remains undetermined.

Time point: persistent/refractory GD, antithyroid drugs over 5 years with positive TRAb. PBMC RNA served as the TCR library source. The patients included were those that came from an endocrinology department in Xi'an, China. As collected, the peripheral blood samples measured 8 to 9 milliliters each and went into EDTA tubes. Library construction for TCR beta used iRepertoire HTBI primers and Arm-PCR of CDR3 regions. TCRdb processed the multiplex PCR reads anew with MiXCR; each CDR3 protein has one entry. Of 650,000 to 700,000 distinct CDR3 sequences listed, 30% are singletons. Material: peripheral blood mononuclear cells (PBMCs), obtained when the disease was refractory, from a patient treated with antithyroid drugs. The TCR comes from a female donor with Graves disease.

This chain's CDR3 is CASRGGETLGETQYF. The CDR3 DNA is TGTGCCAGTAGGGGGGGGGAGACTCTGGGGGAGACCCAGTACTTC. This chain joins TRBV19 and TRBJ2-5; 7 nucleotides agree with TRBD2. Germline lookup yields CDR1 LNHDA and CDR2 SQIVND (reference sequence). The CDR3 is 15 residues long. The J segment lost 5 bases and the V segment lost 6 bases, leaving 12 bases of the junction unmatched. The entire variable domain, with the rest obtained from reference TRBV19 and TRBJ2-5, is as follows: DGGITQSPKYLFRKEGQNVTLSCEQNLNHDAMYWYRQDPGQGLRLIYYSQIVNDFQKGDIAEGYSVSREKKESFPLTVTSAQKNPTAFYLCASRGGETLGETQYFGPGTRLLVL.